This T cell receptor beta chain was identified in a study of shared clonotypes between healthy human individuals. CDR1 is MNHNY, CDR2 SVGAGI, per germline (reference sequence). The CDR3 length is 16 residues. Losses at the gene ends were 6 bases for V and 0 bases for J; bases not matched to a gene: 7. The DNA input per sorted-subset replicate PCR was about 180 ng, corresponding to around 30,000 T cell genomes. Assay: immunoSEQ multiplex PCR; the TCRdb copy retains only in-frame clones and omits some. The sample lists about 600,000 clones, approximately 97% seen once, with around 0.058% in the top ten.

This chain links TRBV6-6 with TRBJ2-1; 8 bases are shared with TRBD1. This TCR was recovered from a woman in her twenties or thirties in good health. Material: naive CD4+ T cells sorted from blood. The subset: CD45RA+ positively selected. The CDR3 here is CASSSGQVSSYNEQFF. CDR3 coding DNA: TGTGCCAGCAGCTCGGGACAGGTCAGCTCCTACAATGAGCAGTTCTTC.